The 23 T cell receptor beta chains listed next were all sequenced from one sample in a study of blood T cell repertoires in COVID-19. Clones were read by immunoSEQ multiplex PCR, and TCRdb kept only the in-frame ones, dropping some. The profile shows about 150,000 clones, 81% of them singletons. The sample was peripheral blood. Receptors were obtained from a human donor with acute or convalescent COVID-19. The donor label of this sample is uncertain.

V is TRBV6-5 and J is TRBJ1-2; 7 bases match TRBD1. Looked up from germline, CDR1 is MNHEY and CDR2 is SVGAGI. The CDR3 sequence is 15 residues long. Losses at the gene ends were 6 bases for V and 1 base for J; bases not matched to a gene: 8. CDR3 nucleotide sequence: TGTGCCAGCAGCTACCCCGGGACAGTTAACTATGGCTACACCTTC. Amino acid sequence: CASSYPGTVNYGYTF.

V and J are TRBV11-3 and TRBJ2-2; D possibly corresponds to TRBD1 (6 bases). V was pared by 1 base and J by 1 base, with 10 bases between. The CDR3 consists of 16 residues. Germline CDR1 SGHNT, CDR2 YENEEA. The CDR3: CASSLAGRGNTGELFF. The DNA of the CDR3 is TGTGCCAGCAGCTTAGCGGGCAGGGGGAACACCGGGGAGCTGTTTTTT.

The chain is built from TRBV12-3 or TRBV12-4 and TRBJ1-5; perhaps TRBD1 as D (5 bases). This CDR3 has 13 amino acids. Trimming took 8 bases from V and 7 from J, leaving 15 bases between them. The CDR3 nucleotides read TGTGCCAGCCTACTCAGGGTTGGCCAGCCCCAGCATTTT. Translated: CASLLRVGQPQHF.

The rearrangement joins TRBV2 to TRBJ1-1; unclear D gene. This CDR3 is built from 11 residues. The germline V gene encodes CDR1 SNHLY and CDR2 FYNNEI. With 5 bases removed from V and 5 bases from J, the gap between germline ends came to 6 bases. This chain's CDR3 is CASSLTTEAFF. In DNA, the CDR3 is TGTGCCAGCAGTCTGACTACTGAAGCTTTCTTT.

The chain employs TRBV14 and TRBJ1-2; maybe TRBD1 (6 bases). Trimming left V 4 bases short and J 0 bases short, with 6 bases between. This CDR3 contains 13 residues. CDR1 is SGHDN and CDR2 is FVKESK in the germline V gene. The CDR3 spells CASSRQANYGYTF. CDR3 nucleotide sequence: TGTGCCAGCAGCCGACAGGCTAACTATGGCTACACCTTC.

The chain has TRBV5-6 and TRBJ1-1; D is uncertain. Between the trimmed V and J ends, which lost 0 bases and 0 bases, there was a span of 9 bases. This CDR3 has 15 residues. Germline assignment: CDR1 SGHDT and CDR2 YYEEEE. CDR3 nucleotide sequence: TGTGCCAGCAGCTTGGTGGGCAGCCTGAACACTGAAGCTTTCTTT. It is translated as CASSLVGSLNTEAFF. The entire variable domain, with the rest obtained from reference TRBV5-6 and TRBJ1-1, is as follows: DAGVTQSPTHLIKTRGQQVTLRCSPKSGHDTVSWYQQALGQGPQFIFQYYEEEERQRGNFPDRFSGHQFPNYSSELNVNALLLGDSALYLCASSLVGSLNTEAFFGQGTRLTVV.

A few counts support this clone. CDR3 bases: TGTGCCACCAGTTGGGGCAGGGAAGGCTACACCTTC. It encodes CATSWGREGYTF. This chain links TRBV24-1 with TRBJ1-2; D is possibly TRBD1 (5 bases). This CDR3 comprises 12 residues. V was shortened by 6 bases and J by 8 bases, with 12 bases between the two germline ends. Germline V lookup: CDR1 KGHDR, CDR2 SFDVKD.

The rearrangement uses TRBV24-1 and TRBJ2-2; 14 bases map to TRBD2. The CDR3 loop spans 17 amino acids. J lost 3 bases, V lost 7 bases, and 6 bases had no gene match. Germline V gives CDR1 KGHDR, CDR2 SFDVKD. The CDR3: CATSRTSGGPDTGELFF. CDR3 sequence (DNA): TGTGCCACCAGCCGGACTAGCGGGGGGCCCGACACCGGGGAGCTGTTTTTT.

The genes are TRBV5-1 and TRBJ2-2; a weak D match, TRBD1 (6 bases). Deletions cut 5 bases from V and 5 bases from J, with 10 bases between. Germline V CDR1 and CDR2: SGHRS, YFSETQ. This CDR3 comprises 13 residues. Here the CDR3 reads CASRSGTTGELFF. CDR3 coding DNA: TGCGCCAGCAGATCCGGGACAACCGGGGAGCTGTTTTTT.

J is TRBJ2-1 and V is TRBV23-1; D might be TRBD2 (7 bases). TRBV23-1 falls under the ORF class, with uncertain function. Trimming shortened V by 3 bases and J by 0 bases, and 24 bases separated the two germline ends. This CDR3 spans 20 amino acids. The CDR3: CASSHTDGGPHNSSYNEQFF. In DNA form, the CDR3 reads TGCGCCAGCAGTCACACCGACGGGGGGCCTCACAATAGCTCCTACAATGAGCAGTTCTTC.

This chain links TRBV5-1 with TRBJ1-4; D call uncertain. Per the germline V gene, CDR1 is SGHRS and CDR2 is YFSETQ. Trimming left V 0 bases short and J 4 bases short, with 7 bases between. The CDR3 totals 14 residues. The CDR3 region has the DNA TGCGCCAGCAGCTTGGGCGGGATTAATGAAAAACTGTTTTTT. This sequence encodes CASSLGGINEKLFF.

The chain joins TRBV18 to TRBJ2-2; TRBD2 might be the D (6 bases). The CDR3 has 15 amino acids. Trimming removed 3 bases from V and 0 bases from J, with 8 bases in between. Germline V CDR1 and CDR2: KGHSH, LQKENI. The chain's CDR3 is CASSPGGANTGELFF. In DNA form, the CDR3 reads TGTGCCAGCTCACCGGGCGGGGCGAACACCGGGGAGCTGTTTTTT.

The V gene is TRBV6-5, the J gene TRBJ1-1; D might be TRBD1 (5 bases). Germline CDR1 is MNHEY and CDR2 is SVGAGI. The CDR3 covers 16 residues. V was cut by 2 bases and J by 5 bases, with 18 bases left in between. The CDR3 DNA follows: TGTGCCAGCAGTTACCTACCTGGGAGGGGAGGGACTGAAGCTTTCTTT. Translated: CASSYLPGRGGTEAFF.

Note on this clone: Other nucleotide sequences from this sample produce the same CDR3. CDR3 amino acids: CASSLGGGTEAFF. CDR3 sequence (DNA): TGTGCCAGCAGCCTAGGCGGAGGGACTGAAGCTTTCTTT. The chain combines TRBV7-9 with TRBJ1-1; no clear D. The CDR3 is made up of 13 amino acids. V dropped 5 bases and J dropped 5 bases, with 12 bases sitting between them. CDR1 and CDR2 (germline): SEHNR, FQNEAQ (reference sequence).

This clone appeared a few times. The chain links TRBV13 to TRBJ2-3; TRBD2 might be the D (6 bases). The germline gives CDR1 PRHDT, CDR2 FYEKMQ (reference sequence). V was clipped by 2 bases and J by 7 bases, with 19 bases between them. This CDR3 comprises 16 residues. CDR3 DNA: TGTGCCAGCAGCTTAACGCTAGCGACCGATCCGAATACGCAGTATTTT. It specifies CASSLTLATDPNTQYF.

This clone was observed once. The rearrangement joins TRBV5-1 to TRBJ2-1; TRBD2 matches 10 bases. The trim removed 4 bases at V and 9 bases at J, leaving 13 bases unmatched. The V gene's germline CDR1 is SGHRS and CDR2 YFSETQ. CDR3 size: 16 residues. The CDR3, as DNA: TGCGCCAGCAGCCTTTCCTCTCGGAGCGGGGGGGGTGAGCAGTTCTTC. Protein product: CASSLSSRSGGGEQFF.

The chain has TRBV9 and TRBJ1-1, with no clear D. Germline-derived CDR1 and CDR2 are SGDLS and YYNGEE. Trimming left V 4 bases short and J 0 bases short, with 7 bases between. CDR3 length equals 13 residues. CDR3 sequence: CASSPEVNTEAFF. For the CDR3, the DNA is TGTGCCAGCAGCCCGGAGGTGAACACTGAAGCTTTCTTT.

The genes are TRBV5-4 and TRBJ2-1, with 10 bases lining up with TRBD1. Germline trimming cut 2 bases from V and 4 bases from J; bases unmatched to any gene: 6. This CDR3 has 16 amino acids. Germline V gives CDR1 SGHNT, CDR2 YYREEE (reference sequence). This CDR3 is CASSFLVGQGYNEQFF. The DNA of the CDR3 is TGTGCCAGCAGCTTTTTAGTGGGACAGGGGTACAATGAGCAGTTCTTC.

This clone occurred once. The CDR3 nucleotides are TGTGCCAGCTCACTGCGACAGGGTGGCGGGAATGAGCAGTTCTTC. As protein: CASSLRQGGGNEQFF. The rearrangement joins TRBV18 to TRBJ2-1; 7 nucleotides line up with TRBD1. This CDR3 has 15 amino acids. The V and J ends lost 4 bases and 7 bases, in that order; junction bases with no gene match: 10. Germline V CDR1 and CDR2: KGHSH, LQKENI. Full variable domain (rest looked up from reference TRBV18 and TRBJ2-1): NAGVMQNPRHLVRRRGQEARLRCSPMKGHSHVYWYRQLPEEGLKFMVYLQKENIIDESGMPKERFSAEFPKEGPSILRIQQVVRGDSAAYFCASSLRQGGGNEQFFGPGTRLTVL.

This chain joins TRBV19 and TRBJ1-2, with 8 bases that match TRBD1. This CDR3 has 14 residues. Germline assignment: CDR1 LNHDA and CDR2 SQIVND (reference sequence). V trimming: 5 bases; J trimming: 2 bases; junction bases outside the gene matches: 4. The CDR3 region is CASSPGQANYGYTF. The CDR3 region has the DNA TGTGCCAGTAGTCCGGGACAGGCGAACTATGGCTACACCTTC.

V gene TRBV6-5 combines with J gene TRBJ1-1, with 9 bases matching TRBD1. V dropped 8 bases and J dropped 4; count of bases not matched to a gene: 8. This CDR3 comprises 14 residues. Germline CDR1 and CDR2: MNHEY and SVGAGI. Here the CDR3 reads CASVEQGAVTEAFF. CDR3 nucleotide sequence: TGTGCCAGCGTCGAACAGGGGGCGGTCACTGAAGCTTTCTTT.

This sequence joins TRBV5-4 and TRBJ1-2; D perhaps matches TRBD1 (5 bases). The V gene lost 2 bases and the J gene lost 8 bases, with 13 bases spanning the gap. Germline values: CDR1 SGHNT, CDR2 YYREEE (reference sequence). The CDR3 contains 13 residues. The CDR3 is CASSFLGPMGYTF. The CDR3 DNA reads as TGTGCCAGCAGCTTTTTGGGGCCTATGGGCTACACCTTC.

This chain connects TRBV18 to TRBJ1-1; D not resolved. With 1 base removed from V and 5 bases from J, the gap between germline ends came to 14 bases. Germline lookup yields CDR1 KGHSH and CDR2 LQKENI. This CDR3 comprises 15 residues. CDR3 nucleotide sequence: TGTGCCAGCTCACCACTAAGTCTACCACAGACTGAAGCTTTCTTT. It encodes CASSPLSLPQTEAFF.